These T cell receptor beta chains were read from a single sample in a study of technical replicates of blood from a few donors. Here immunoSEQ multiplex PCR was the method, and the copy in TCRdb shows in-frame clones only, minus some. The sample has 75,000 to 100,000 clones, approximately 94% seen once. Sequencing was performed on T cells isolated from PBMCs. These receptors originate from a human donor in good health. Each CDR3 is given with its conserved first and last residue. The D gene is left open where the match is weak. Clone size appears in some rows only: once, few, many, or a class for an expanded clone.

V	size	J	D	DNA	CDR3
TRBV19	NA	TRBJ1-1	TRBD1	TGTGCCAGTAGTGGGGGGACAGTCATGAACACTGAAGCTTTCTTT	CASSGGTVMNTEAFF
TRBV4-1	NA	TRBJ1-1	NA	TGCGCCAGCAGCCAAGCCCAGATGAACACTGAAGCTTTCTTT	CASSQAQMNTEAFF
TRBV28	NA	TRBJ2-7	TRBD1	TGTGCCAGCAGTTTACCGGGGACAGGGGGCTACGAGCAGTACTTC	CASSLPGTGGYEQYF
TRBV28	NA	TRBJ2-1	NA	TGTGCCAGCAGTTTACCAGCGGGTGGATACAATGAGCAGTTCTTC	CASSLPAGGYNEQFF
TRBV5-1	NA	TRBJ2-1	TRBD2	TGCGCCAGCAGCTTACTAGCGGGAATGGATGAGCAGTTCTTC	CASSLLAGMDEQFF
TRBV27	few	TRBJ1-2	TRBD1	TGTGCCAGCAGTTTGGGGACAGGGGATGGCTACACCTTC	CASSLGTGDGYTF
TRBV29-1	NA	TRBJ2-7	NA	TGCAGCGTTGAATACCAGGGTGACGAGCAGTACTTC	CSVEYQGDEQYF
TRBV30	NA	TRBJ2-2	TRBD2	TGTGCCAGCGGGAGGGTGATAGCGAACACCGGGGAGCTGTTTTTT	CASGRVIANTGELFF
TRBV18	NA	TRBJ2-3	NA	TGTGCCAGCTCACCACCAAACTCAGGGTTGGATACGCAGTATTTT	CASSPPNSGLDTQYF
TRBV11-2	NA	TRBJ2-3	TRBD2	TGTGCCAGCAGCCTAAATAGCGGGAGGGACACAGATACGCAGTATTTT	CASSLNSGRDTDTQYF
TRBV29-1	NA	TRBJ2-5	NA	TGCAGCGTTGAAGATCGGGTGAACTTC	CSVEDRVNF
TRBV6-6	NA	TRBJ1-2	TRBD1	TGTGCCAGCAGTTACTCGAAGGACAGGGGTTCTGGCTACACCTTC	CASSYSKDRGSGYTF
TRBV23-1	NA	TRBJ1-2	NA	TGCGCCAACCCTACTAAACAGGTTCCCTATGGCTACACCTTC	CANPTKQVPYGYTF
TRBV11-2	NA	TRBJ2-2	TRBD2	TGTGCCAGCAGCTTCCCACCACAGACTAGCGGGAGTGTCGGGGAGCTGTTTTTT	CASSFPPQTSGSVGELFF
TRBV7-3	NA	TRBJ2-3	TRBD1	TGTGCCAGCAGCACCGGACAGGGCACAGATACGCAGTATTTT	CASSTGQGTDTQYF
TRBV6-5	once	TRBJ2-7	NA	TGTGCCAGCAGACTCGCAGGGGTAGTATCCGAGCAGTACTTC	CASRLAGVVSEQYF
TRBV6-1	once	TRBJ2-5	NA	TGTGCCAGCAGTGAAGCGAGTGGGGCATGGGAGACCCAGTACTTC	CASSEASGAWETQYF
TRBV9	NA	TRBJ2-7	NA	TGTGCCAGCAGCCCGCCCTCACACTACGAGCAGTACTTC	CASSPPSHYEQYF
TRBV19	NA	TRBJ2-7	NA	TGTGCCAGTAGTGGGACTCTTGTATCCTACGAGCAGTACTTC	CASSGTLVSYEQYF
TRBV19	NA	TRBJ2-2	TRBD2	TGTGCCAGTAGTATAGAGGGGGGGAACTATGACACCGGGGAGCTGTTTTTT	CASSIEGGNYDTGELFF
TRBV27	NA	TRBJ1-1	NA	TGTGCCAGCAGCGCCTCAGGGGTTGAAGCTTTCTTT	CASSASGVEAFF
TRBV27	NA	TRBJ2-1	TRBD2	TGTGCCAGCAGTTTCGGGCTAGCGGGATTCTATGAGCAGTTCTTC	CASSFGLAGFYEQFF
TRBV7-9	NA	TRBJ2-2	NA	TGTGCCAGCAGTTTTTGGATATATGACTCGGACACCGGGGAGCTGTTTTTT	CASSFWIYDSDTGELFF
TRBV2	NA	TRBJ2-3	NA	TGTGCCAGCAGTGAAAGAGGAACGAGGACAGATACGCAGTATTTT	CASSERGTRTDTQYF
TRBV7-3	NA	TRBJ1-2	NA	TGTGCCAGCAGCTTAGCAGGGTCCTATGGCTACACCTTC	CASSLAGSYGYTF
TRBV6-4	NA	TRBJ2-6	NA	TGTGCCAGCAGTCCGGGTCCTGGGGCCAACGTCCTGACTTTC	CASSPGPGANVLTF
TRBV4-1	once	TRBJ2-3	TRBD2	TGCGCCAGCAGCCGCCAGCGGGAGGCAGATACGCAGTATTTT	CASSRQREADTQYF
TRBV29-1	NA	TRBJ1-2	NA	TGCAGCGTTGAAGGGGCAGGGAACTATGGCTACACCTTC	CSVEGAGNYGYTF
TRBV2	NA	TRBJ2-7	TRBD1	TGTGCAGCAAGTCCCGGGACAGGGATGGGCTCCTACGAGCAGTACTTC	CAASPGTGMGSYEQYF
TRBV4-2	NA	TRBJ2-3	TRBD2	TGTGCCAGCAGCCAAGTTCTAGCGGGAGATACGCAGTATTTT	CASSQVLAGDTQYF
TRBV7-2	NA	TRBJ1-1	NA	TGTGCCAGCAGCCCCCGATTTGGGGGACTCGAAGCTTTCTTT	CASSPRFGGLEAFF
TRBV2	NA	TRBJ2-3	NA	TGTGCCAGCAGTCCTACTATTACGACAGATACGCAGTATTTT	CASSPTITTDTQYF
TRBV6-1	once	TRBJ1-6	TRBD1	TGTGCCAGCAGTGCTGGGACAGTTAATTCACCCCTCCACTTT	CASSAGTVNSPLHF
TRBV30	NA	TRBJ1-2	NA	TGTGCCTGGAGTGTACCCTTAGGAGGGTCGAATGGCTACACCTTC	CAWSVPLGGSNGYTF
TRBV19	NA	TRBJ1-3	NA	TGTGCCAGTAGTACCCCCGACATACGCTCTGGAAACACCATATATTTT	CASSTPDIRSGNTIYF
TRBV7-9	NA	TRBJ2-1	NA	TGTGCCAGCAGCCCCGGCAACGGGGAGCAGTTCTTC	CASSPGNGEQFF
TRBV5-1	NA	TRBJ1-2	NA	TGCGCCAGCAGCTTCGGGGGGGATGGCTACACCTTC	CASSFGGDGYTF
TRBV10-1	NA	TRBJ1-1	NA	TGCGCCAGCAGTGAGGAAATCCGACAGGCAACTGAAGCTTTCTTT	CASSEEIRQATEAFF
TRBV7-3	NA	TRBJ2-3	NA	TGTGCCAGCAGCGCGACTAGAATCGATACGCAGTATTTT	CASSATRIDTQYF
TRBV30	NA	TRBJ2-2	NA	TGTGCCTGGAGCGTGGGGCTTGGCACCGGGGAGCTGTTTTTT	CAWSVGLGTGELFF
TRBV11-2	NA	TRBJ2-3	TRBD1	TGTGCCAGCAGCATAAGGGACAGAGCCACAGATACGCAGTATTTT	CASSIRDRATDTQYF
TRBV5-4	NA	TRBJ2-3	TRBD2	TGTGCCAGCATCCCGGGGGGGGAAATTGAAGATACGCAGTATTTT	CASIPGGEIEDTQYF
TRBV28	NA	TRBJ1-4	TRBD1	TGTGCCAGCGGGGGACAGGGGCGTGAAAAACTGTTTTTT	CASGGQGREKLFF
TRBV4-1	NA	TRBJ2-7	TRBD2	TGCGCCAGCAGCCAAGGACCCCCGGGACTAGCGGTTTACGAGCAGTACTTC	CASSQGPPGLAVYEQYF
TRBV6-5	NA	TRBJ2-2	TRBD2	TGTGCCAGCAGCACCACTAGCGGAAACACCGGGGAGCTGTTTTTT	CASSTTSGNTGELFF
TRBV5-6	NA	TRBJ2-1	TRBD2	TGTGCCAGCAGTTTTGGACTAGCGGGAGTCGGAAGGATCTTC	CASSFGLAGVGRIF